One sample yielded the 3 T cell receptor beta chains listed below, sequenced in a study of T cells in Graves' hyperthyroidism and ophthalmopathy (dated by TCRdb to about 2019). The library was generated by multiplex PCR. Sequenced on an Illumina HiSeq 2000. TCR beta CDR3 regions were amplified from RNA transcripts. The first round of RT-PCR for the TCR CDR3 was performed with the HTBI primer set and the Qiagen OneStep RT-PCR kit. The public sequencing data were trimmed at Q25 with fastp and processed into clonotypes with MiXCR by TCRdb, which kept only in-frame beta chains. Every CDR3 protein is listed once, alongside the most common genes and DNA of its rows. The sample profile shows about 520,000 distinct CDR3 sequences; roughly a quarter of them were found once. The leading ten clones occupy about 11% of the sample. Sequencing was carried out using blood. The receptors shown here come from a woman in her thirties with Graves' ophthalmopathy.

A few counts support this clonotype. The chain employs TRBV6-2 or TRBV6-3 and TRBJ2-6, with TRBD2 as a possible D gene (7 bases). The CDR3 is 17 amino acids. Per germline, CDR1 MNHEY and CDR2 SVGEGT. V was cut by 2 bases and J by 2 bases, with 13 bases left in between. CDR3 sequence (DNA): TGTGCCAGCAGTTACGTCGCGGGGGCGCCTGGGGCCAACGTCCTGACTTTC. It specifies CASSYVAGAPGANVLTF.

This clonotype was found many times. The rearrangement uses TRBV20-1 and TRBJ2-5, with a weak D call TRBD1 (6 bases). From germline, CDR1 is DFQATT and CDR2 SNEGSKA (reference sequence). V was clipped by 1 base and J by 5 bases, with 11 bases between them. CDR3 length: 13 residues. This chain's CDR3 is CSARGRGPETQYF. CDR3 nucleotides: TGCAGTGCTAGAGGCAGGGGTCCGGAGACCCAGTACTTC.

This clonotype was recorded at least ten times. The CDR3 spells CAAGGEETQYF. CDR3 coding DNA: TGTGCCGCCGGGGGGGAAGAGACCCAGTACTTC. V and J are TRBV10-3 and TRBJ2-5; 8 positions agree with TRBD2. Germline CDR1 and CDR2: ENHRY and SYGVKD. V dropped 11 bases and J dropped 3; count of bases not matched to a gene: 2. CDR3 length: 11 residues.